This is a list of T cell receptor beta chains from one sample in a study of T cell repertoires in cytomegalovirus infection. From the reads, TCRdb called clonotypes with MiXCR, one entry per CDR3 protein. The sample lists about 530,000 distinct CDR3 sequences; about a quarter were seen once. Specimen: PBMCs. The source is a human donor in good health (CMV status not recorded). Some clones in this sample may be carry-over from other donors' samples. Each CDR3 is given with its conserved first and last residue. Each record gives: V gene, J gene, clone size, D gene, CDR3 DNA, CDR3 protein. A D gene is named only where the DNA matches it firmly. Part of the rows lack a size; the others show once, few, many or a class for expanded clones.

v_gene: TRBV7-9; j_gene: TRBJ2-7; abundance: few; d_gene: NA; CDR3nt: TGTGCCAGCAGCTTTACTCTGGACAGCTACGAGCAGTACTTC; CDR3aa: CASSFTLDSYEQYF
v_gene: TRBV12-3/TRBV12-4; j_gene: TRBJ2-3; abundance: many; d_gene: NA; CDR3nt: TGTGCCAGCAGACCAACAGGGTCAGATACGCAGTATTTT; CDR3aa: CASRPTGSDTQYF
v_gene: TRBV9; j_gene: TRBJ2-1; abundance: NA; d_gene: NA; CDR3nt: TGTGCCAGCAGCTCACTCGGGACCGGCCCTAATGAGCAGTTCTTC; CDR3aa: CASSSLGTGPNEQFF
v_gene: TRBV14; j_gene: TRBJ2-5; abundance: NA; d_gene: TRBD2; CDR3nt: TGTGCCAGCAGCCAAGAATTAGCGGGAGTCCGCCAAGAGACCCAGTACTTC; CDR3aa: CASSQELAGVRQETQYF
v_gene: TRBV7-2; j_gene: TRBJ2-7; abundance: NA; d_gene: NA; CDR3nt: TGTGCCAGCAGCTTCGTGGGTGATACCTACGAGCAGTACTTC; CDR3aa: CASSFVGDTYEQYF
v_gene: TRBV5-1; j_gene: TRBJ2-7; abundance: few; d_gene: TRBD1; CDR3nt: TGCGCCAGCAGCTTGGGACAGGGAAGTACCTACGAGCAGTACTTC; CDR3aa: CASSLGQGSTYEQYF
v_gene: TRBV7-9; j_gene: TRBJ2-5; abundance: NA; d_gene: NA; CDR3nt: TGTGCCAGCAGAGAAAGCGAGGAGACCCAGTACTTC; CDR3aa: CASRESEETQYF
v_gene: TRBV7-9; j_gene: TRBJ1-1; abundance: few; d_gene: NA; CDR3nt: TGTGCCAGCGCTCCAGGGAGCACTGAAGCTTTCTTT; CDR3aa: CASAPGSTEAFF
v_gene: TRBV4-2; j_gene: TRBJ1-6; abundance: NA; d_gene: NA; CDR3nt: TGTGCCAGCAGCACGAGCTCCTATAATTCACCCCTCCACTTT; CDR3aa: CASSTSSYNSPLHF
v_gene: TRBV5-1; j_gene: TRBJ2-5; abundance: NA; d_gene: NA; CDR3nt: TGCGCCAGCAGCTTGTCGGTGGAAGAGACCCAGTACTTC; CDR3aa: CASSLSVEETQYF
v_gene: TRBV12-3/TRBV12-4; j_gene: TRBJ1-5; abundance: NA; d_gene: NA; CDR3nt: TGTGCCAGCAGTTTAAGCAGAGATAGCAATCAGCCCCAGCATTTT; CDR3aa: CASSLSRDSNQPQHF
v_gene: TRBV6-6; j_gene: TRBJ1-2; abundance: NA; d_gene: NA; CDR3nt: TGTGCCAGCACCGCCGGGCCTAGGAGCTATGGCTACACCTTC; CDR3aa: CASTAGPRSYGYTF
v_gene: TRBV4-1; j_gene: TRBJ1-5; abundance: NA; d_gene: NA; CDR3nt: TGCGCCAGCAGCCACCACAATCAGCCCCAGCATTTT; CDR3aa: CASSHHNQPQHF
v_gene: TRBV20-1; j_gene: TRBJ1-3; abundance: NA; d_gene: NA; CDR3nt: TGCAGTGCCAAGAAAGAGGGCTCTGGAAACACCATATATTTT; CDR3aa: CSAKKEGSGNTIYF
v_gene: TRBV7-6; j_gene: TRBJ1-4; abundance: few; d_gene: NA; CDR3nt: TGTGCCAGCAGCTTATATAGCCTTGAAAAACTGTTTTTT; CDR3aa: CASSLYSLEKLFF
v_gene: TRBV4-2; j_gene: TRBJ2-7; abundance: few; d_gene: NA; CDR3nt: TGTGCCAGCAGCCAATTGGGACTTCAGGATAACTACGAGCAGTACTTC; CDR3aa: CASSQLGLQDNYEQYF
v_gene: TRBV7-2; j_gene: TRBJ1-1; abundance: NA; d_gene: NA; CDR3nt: TGTGCCAGTACGACAGGCATTAACACTGAAGCTTTCTTT; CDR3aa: CASTTGINTEAFF
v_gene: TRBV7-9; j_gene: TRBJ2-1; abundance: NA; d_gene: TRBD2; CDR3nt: TGTGCCAGCAGCCTCCAACTAGCGGGGGGCAATGAGCAGTTCTTC; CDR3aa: CASSLQLAGGNEQFF
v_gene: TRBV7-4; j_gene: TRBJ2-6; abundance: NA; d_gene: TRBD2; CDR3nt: TGTGCCAGCAGCTTAGTGCCTCTTGGACTAGCGGGAGGGAAATTCTCTGGGGCCAACGTCCTGACTTTC; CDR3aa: CASSLVPLGLAGGKFSGANVLTF
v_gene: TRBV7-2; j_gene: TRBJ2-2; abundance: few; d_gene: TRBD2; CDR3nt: TGTGCCAGCAGCTTAGACTTTGCGGCAGGGCAAGCGGGAGGGGAGAACACCGGGGAGCTGTTTTTT; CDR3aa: CASSLDFAAGQAGGENTGELFF
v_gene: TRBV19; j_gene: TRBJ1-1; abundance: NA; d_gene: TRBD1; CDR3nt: TGTGCCAGTAGTATCACCGGCCGGACAGGGGAAGATCGGACTGAAGCTTTCTTT; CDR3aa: CASSITGRTGEDRTEAFF
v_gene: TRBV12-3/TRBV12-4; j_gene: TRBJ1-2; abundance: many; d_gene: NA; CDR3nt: TGTGCCAGCAGTTTACGGGGGTATGGCTACACCTTC; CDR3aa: CASSLRGYGYTF
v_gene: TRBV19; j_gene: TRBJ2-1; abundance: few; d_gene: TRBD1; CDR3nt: TGTGCCAGTAGTATTTGGGCGGACAGGGGACATCTCCAACAGGGAGGGACTGAGCAGTTCTTC; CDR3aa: CASSIWADRGHLQQGGTEQFF
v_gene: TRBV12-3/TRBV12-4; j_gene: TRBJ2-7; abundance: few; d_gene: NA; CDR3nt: TGTGCCAGCAGTTTCGATCGGGGTGCGCAGTACTTC; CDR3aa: CASSFDRGAQYF
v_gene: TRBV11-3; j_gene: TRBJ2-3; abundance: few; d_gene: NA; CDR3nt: TGTGCCAGCAGCTCGCCTGGACTGGATCTGCCGTATTTT; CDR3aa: CASSSPGLDLPYF
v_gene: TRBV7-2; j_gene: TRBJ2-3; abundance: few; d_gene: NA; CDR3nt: TGTGCCAGCAGCTACGGGGGAAGCAGTCTCCCTAGCACAGATACGCAGTATTTT; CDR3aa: CASSYGGSSLPSTDTQYF
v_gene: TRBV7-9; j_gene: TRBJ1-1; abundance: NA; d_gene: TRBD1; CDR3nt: TGTGCCAGCAGTTATTTACCGGGACAGGGCACAAATGAAGCTTTCTTT; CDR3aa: CASSYLPGQGTNEAFF
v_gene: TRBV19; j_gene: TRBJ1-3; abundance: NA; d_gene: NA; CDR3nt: TGTGCCAGTAGTATAGGGGGCTCGGTTGGAAACACCATATATTTT; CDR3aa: CASSIGGSVGNTIYF
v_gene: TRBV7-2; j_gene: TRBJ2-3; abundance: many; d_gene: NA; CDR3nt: TGTGCCAGCAGCTTGGCTAGCTCCACAGATACGCAGTATTTT; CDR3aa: CASSLASSTDTQYF
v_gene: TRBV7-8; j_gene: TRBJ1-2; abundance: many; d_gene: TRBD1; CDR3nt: TGTGCCAGCAGCTCGACAGGGGGCCCTTTCTATGGCTACACCTTC; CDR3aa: CASSSTGGPFYGYTF
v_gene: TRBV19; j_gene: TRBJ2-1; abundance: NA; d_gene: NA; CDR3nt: TGTGCCAGTAGTCTCGCCCCCCTTACCGGGTTGAGCTCCTACAATGAGCAGTTCTTC; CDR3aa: CASSLAPLTGLSSYNEQFF
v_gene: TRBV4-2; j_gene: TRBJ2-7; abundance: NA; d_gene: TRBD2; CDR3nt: TGTGCCAGCAGCCAAGAGGGGGGACTAGTAAACGACGAGCAGTACTTC; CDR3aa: CASSQEGGLVNDEQYF
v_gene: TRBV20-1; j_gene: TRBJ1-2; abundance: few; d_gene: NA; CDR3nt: TGCAGTGCTAGGGACCAACTCTATGGCTACACCTTC; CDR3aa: CSARDQLYGYTF
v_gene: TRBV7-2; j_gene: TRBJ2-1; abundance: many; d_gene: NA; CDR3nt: TGTGCCAGCAGCTTAATGGACCGGCGGAACAATGAGCAGTTCTTC; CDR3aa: CASSLMDRRNNEQFF
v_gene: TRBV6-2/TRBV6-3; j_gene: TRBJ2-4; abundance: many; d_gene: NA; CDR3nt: TGTGCCAGCGAACGTGATTCAGCCAAAAACATTCAGTACTTC; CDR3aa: CASERDSAKNIQYF
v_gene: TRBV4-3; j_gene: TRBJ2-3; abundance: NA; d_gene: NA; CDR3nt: TGCGCCAGCGGCCAAGGGGTTAGCGAGACAGATACGCAGTATTTT; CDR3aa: CASGQGVSETDTQYF
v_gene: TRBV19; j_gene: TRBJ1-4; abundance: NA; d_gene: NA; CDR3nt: TGTGCCAGTAGCGCTGGGGGTACGACTAATGAAAAACTGTTTTTT; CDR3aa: CASSAGGTTNEKLFF
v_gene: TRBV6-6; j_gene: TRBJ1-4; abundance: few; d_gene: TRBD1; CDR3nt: TGTGCCAGCAGTTACCCAGGGGGCGCGGGTGAAAAACTGTTTTTT; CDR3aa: CASSYPGGAGEKLFF
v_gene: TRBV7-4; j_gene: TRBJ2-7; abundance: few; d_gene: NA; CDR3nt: TGTGCCAGCAGCCAATCAACGGAGTCCCGCGAGCAGTACTTC; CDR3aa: CASSQSTESREQYF
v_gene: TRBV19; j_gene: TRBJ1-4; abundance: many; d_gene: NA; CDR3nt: TGTGCCAGTAGTATCTACGGGAGTGCAACTAATGAAAAACTGTTTTTT; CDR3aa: CASSIYGSATNEKLFF
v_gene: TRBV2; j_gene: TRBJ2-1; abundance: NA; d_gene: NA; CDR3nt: TGTGCCAGCAGTTACGCCTCGGCCGGGGAGCAGTTCTTC; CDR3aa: CASSYASAGEQFF
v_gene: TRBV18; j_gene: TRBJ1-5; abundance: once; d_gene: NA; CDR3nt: TGTGCCAGCTCACCGGACTATAGCAATCAGCCCCAGCATTTT; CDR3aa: CASSPDYSNQPQHF
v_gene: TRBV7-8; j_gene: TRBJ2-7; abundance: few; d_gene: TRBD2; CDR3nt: TGTGCCAGCAGCTTAGAACTAGCGGATATCGAGCAGTACTTC; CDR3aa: CASSLELADIEQYF
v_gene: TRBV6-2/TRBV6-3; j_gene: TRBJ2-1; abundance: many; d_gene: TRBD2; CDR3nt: TGTGCCAGCAGTTTAGTCCCTAGCGGGAGGAATGAGCAGTTCTTC; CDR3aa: CASSLVPSGRNEQFF